Each of the 28 T cell receptor beta chains below was sequenced from the same sample in a study of cytomegalovirus exposure and HLA in healthy donors. Both 60 Vbeta primers and 13 Jbeta primers went into the PCR. Generated by immunoSEQ multiplex PCR, the TCRdb table keeps only in-frame clones and is missing some. This sample has about 110,000 clones, with about 68% found just once. The sample taken for sequencing was PBMCs. The receptors derive from a man aged 25-45 years in good health and CMV-seropositive.

V is TRBV5-6 and J is TRBJ1-2; possible D gene TRBD1, 5 bases. CDR3 size: 14 residues. Germline V lookup: CDR1 SGHDT, CDR2 YYEEEE. V lost 4 bases, J lost 4 bases, and 14 bases lay in between. CDR3 bases: TGTGCCAGCAGCCCGGGTGGGGCCTTCTATGGCTACACCTTC. Amino acids: CASSPGGAFYGYTF.

This clone has just one count. CDR3 region: CASSLEAGGGGYTF. CDR3 sequence (DNA): TGTGCCAGCAGCTTAGAGGCAGGGGGCGGTGGCTACACCTTC. This chain uses TRBV7-9 with TRBJ1-2; the match to TRBD1 covers 8 bases. J was trimmed by 7 bases and V by 1 base; bases with no gene match: 5. Per the germline V gene, CDR1 is SEHNR and CDR2 is FQNEAQ (reference sequence). The CDR3 consists of 14 residues.

The chain joins TRBV6-5 to TRBJ1-2; 9 bases are shared with TRBD1. The CDR3 sequence is 14 residues long. Germline V gene sequence: CDR1 MNHEY, CDR2 SVGAGI. Trimming at V came to 6 bases and at J to 3 bases, leaving 5 bases not matched to a gene. The DNA of the CDR3 is TGTGCCAGCAGCGAGGGGACAGGGTACTATGGCTACACCTTC. Translated: CASSEGTGYYGYTF.

For the CDR3, the DNA is TGCGCCAGCAGCCAAGGAACGGGTACCACTGAAGCTTTCTTT. Translated: CASSQGTGTTEAFF. V and J are TRBV4-1 and TRBJ1-1; no definite D call. The CDR3 loop spans 14 amino acids. The germline gives CDR1 MGHRA, CDR2 YSYEKL. V dropped 1 base and J dropped 4 bases, with 10 bases sitting between them.

In DNA, the CDR3 is TGTGCCAGCAGCCCCTTACGGGGGTCGGAGACCCAGTACTTC. It yields the protein CASSPLRGSETQYF. The V call is TRBV7-2, the J call TRBJ2-5, with D perhaps TRBD2 (6 bases). CDR3 length equals 14 residues. The germline CDR1 and CDR2 sequences are SGHTA and FQGNSA. V lost 5 bases and J 5 bases, leaving 15 bases between the germline ends.

V and J are TRBV2 and TRBJ1-2, with TRBD1 matching over 8 bases. CDR1 and CDR2 from the germline V gene are SNHLY and FYNNEI. Trimming took 2 bases from V and 0 from J; bases not matched to a gene: 8. This CDR3 is 17 amino acids long. The DNA for the CDR3 is TGTGCCAGCAGTGAACCTCGGACAGGGAGTTCTAACTATGGCTACACCTTC. Translating gives CASSEPRTGSSNYGYTF.

The CDR3 DNA sequence: TGCGCCAGCAGCCAAGATACTAGCTACGAGCAGTACTTC. This encodes CASSQDTSYEQYF. This sequence joins TRBV4-1 and TRBJ2-7, with a possible D match to TRBD2 (5 bases). CDR1 is MGHRA, CDR2 YSYEKL, per germline. The V gene lost 0 bases and the J gene lost 3 bases, with 6 bases spanning the gap. This CDR3 comprises 13 residues.

The CDR3 region is CASSSAGVSDTQYF. As DNA, the CDR3 is TGTGCCAGCAGTTCCGCAGGGGTCTCAGATACGCAGTATTTT. The chain employs TRBV27 and TRBJ2-3; TRBD1 might be the D (6 bases). There are 14 residues in the CDR3. Trimming left V 4 bases short and J 4 bases short, with 12 bases between. Looked up from germline, CDR1 is MNHEY and CDR2 is SMNVEV (reference sequence).

A few counts support this clone. This sequence joins TRBV25-1 and TRBJ1-1, with D perhaps matching TRBD1 (5 bases). The CDR3 extends over 12 amino acids. V lost 5 bases and J 11 bases, leaving 15 bases between the germline ends. CDR1 is MGHDK and CDR2 is SYGVNS in the germline V gene. This CDR3 reads CASSPGAFGAFF. The CDR3 DNA reads as TGTGCCAGCAGTCCTGGGGCGTTTGGGGCTTTCTTT.

V is TRBV29-1 and J is TRBJ2-3, with a tentative D call TRBD2 (5 bases). The CDR3 extends over 13 amino acids. From germline, CDR1 is SQVTM and CDR2 ANQGSEA. The V gene lost 6 bases and the J gene lost 3 bases, with 13 bases spanning the gap. CDR3 loop: CSVRGIATDTQYF. The CDR3 DNA follows: TGCAGCGTACGAGGGATCGCAACAGATACGCAGTATTTT.

J is TRBJ1-5 and V is TRBV18; 12 nucleotides line up with TRBD1. Germline lookup yields CDR1 KGHSH and CDR2 LQKENI. This CDR3 spans 16 amino acids. The J segment lost 7 bases and the V segment lost 3 bases, leaving 7 bases of the junction unmatched. For the CDR3, the DNA is TGTGCCAGCTCACCCCCGGGACAGGGGGCCGAACAGCCCCAGCATTTT. Amino acid sequence: CASSPPGQGAEQPQHF.

This clone was detected a few times. The chain joins TRBV10-3 to TRBJ1-2, with 7 bases matching TRBD1. CDR1 is ENHRY, CDR2 SYGVKD, per germline. V lost 3 bases and J lost 8; bases outside the gene matches: 12. The CDR3 consists of 15 residues. CDR3 bases: TGTGCCATCAGTGAACACAACCAGGGACAGCTGGGCTACACCTTC. This encodes CAISEHNQGQLGYTF.

The V and J genes are TRBV4-1 and TRBJ1-1, with D tentatively TRBD1 (6 bases). Trimming pared 4 bases from V and 1 base from J, leaving 10 bases between. CDR1 is MGHRA and CDR2 is YSYEKL in the germline V gene. The CDR3 consists of 14 residues. The CDR3 protein is CASSLMTGNTEAFF. CDR3 nucleotide sequence: TGCGCCAGCAGCCTAATGACAGGGAACACTGAAGCTTTCTTT.

This clone was observed a single time. The rearrangement links TRBV6-5 to TRBJ1-2, with D maybe TRBD1 (6 bases). V gave up 6 bases and J gave up 4 bases, with 9 bases separating them. The CDR3 is 12 amino acids. CDR1 is MNHEY and CDR2 is SVGAGI in the germline V gene. The CDR3 DNA is TGTGCCAGCAGCGACAGGACCTATGGCTACACCTTC. It specifies CASSDRTYGYTF.

V and J are TRBV6-5 and TRBJ1-4, with 8 nucleotides matching TRBD1. Per the germline V gene, CDR1 is MNHEY and CDR2 is SVGAGI. The CDR3 extends over 14 amino acids. The trim removed 3 bases at V and 7 bases at J, leaving 4 bases unmatched. The CDR3 loop is CASSYRTGPEKLFF. CDR3 DNA: TGTGCCAGCAGTTATCGGACAGGGCCTGAAAAACTGTTTTTT.

This chain connects TRBV9 to TRBJ2-3, with 9 bases fitting TRBD1. CDR1 and CDR2 (germline): SGDLS, YYNGEE. V was clipped by 3 bases and J by 4 bases; unmatched bases: 3. This CDR3 contains 14 residues. The CDR3 DNA is TGTGCCAGCAGCGCCACAGGGGGCGCAGATACGCAGTATTTT. Its protein product is CASSATGGADTQYF.

This clone was seen more than once but under ten times. This chain connects TRBV5-6 to TRBJ2-5, with 9 nucleotides matching TRBD1. CDR3 size: 17 residues. V lost 4 bases, J lost 2 bases, and 12 bases stayed unmatched. Germline V gene sequence: CDR1 SGHDT, CDR2 YYEEEE. CDR3 region: CASSHLGWDRAQETQYF. For the CDR3, the DNA is TGTGCCAGCAGCCACCTCGGTTGGGACAGGGCACAAGAGACCCAGTACTTC.

The chain employs TRBV5-1 and TRBJ1-2, with unresolved D. Trimming cost V 6 bases and J 2 bases, with 14 bases left between them. In germline, CDR1 is SGHRS, CDR2 YFSETQ. The CDR3 totals 14 residues. CDR3 in amino acids: CASTPAGGNYGYTF. The CDR3 bases are TGCGCCAGCACTCCAGCGGGTGGGAACTATGGCTACACCTTC.

The chain has TRBV15 and TRBJ2-3, with TRBD2 matching over 11 bases. J lost 8 bases, V lost 3 bases, and 13 bases had no gene match. CDR1 is LNHNV, CDR2 YYDKDF, per germline (reference sequence). The CDR3 length is 17 residues. CDR3 sequence: CATSSTTGLAEGGTQYF. In nucleotides, the CDR3 is TGTGCCACCAGCAGTACTACGGGACTAGCGGAAGGAGGTACGCAGTATTTT.

The chain carries TRBV29-1 and TRBJ1-1; D not certain. Germline loops: CDR1 SQVTM, CDR2 ANQGSEA. CDR3 length equals 8 residues. Trimming pared 6 bases from V and 10 bases from J, leaving 6 bases between. The chain's CDR3 is CSVGLAFF. The CDR3 coding sequence is TGCAGCGTCGGACTAGCTTTCTTT.

The chain joins TRBV7-9 to TRBJ1-6; D gene ambiguous. Per germline, CDR1 SEHNR and CDR2 FQNEAQ (reference sequence). The CDR3 has 12 amino acids. V lost 3 bases and J lost 8, with 5 bases in between. Here the CDR3 DNA reads TGTGCCAGCAGCTTTCGGGATTCACCCCTCCACTTT. Protein: CASSFRDSPLHF.

This clone appeared a few times. Other DNA sequences of this sample code for an identical CDR3. J is TRBJ1-5 and V is TRBV5-6; TRBD1 matches at 10 bases. The CDR3 consists of 17 residues. In germline, CDR1 is SGHDT, CDR2 YYEEEE. J lost 3 bases, V lost 5 bases, and 11 bases had no gene match. The CDR3: CASRFVTGTGANQPQHF. CDR3 bases: TGTGCCAGCAGGTTTGTGACCGGGACAGGGGCCAATCAGCCCCAGCATTTT.

This clone has more than one count but fewer than ten. The rearrangement uses TRBV2 and TRBJ1-5; 7 bases align to TRBD1. Germline V gene lookup returns CDR1 SNHLY and CDR2 FYNNEI. This CDR3 region has 14 residues. The V and J ends lost 6 bases and 8 bases, in that order; junction bases with no gene match: 10. CDR3 in amino acids: CASSLTGFEKPQHF. CDR3 nucleotides: TGTGCCAGCAGCCTGACAGGGTTCGAGAAGCCCCAGCATTTT.

J is TRBJ2-2 and V is TRBV29-1; 10 positions match TRBD1. Germline V gene data show CDR1 as SQVTM and CDR2 as ANQGSEA. The CDR3 sequence is 13 residues long. V shed 4 bases, J shed 6 bases, and the junction held 2 bases outside the gene matches. This chain's CDR3 is CSVVGQGAGELFF. The CDR3 DNA reads as TGCAGCGTTGTAGGACAGGGGGCCGGGGAGCTGTTTTTT.

The genes are TRBV9 and TRBJ2-3, with D tentatively TRBD1 (6 bases). The CDR3 has 16 residues. Trimming shortened V by 0 bases and J by 0 bases, and 11 bases separated the two germline ends. The germline V gene has CDR1 SGDLS and CDR2 YYNGEE. The CDR3 DNA is TGTGCCAGCAGCGTAGCAGGGGACCTTAGCACAGATACGCAGTATTTT. Residues: CASSVAGDLSTDTQYF. Full variable domain (missing parts from reference TRBV9 and TRBJ2-3): DSGVTQTPKHLITATGQRVTLRCSPRSGDLSVYWYQQSLDQGLQFLIQYYNGEERAKGNILERFSAQQFPDLHSELNLSSLELGDSALYFCASSVAGDLSTDTQYFGPGTRLTVL.

The chain recombines TRBV7-2 with TRBJ2-7; 8 bases agree with TRBD1. Losses at the gene ends were 6 bases for V and 3 bases for J; bases not matched to a gene: 10. The CDR3 totals 15 residues. CDR1 SGHTA and CDR2 FQGNSA come from the germline V gene. This CDR3 is CASSIGQGRNYEQYF. CDR3 sequence (DNA): TGTGCCAGCAGTATCGGACAGGGAAGGAACTACGAGCAGTACTTC.

This clone appeared a few times. The rearrangement links TRBV19 to TRBJ1-2; TRBD1 agrees at 8 bases. The length of the CDR3 is 14 residues. The ends lost 5 bases at V and 6 bases at J; junction bases unmatched: 8. Germline CDR1 LNHDA, CDR2 SQIVND (reference sequence). DNA for the CDR3: TGTGCCAGTAGTCCCCGACAGGGGTACGATGGCTACACCTTC. This encodes CASSPRQGYDGYTF.

This chain joins TRBV5-4 and TRBJ2-5; TRBD1 matches 9 bases. The CDR3 is 15 residues long. V lost 3 bases and J lost 5; bases outside the gene matches: 8. Germline CDR1 is SGHNT and CDR2 is YYREEE (reference sequence). The CDR3 spells CASSYGQGLGETQYF. CDR3 in DNA: TGTGCCAGCAGCTACGGACAGGGGTTGGGGGAGACCCAGTACTTC.